This section outlines one T cell receptor (beta chain) sequence together with its context. The data stem from a study of brain metastases from non-small cell lung cancer. Germline values: CDR1 SGHRS, CDR2 YFSETQ. Trimming stripped 0 bases from V and 4 bases from J, with 8 bases between. This CDR3 has 14 amino acids. This table comes from immunoSEQ multiplex PCR, and its TCRdb copy is limited to in-frame clones, with some not included. The sample holds roughly 4,000 clones, about 88% seen once. The receptor was derived from a donor aged 40 or over with non-small cell lung cancer. The specimen sequenced was tumor-adjacent normal tissue. The chain is built from TRBV5-1 and TRBJ2-4; the D gene is possibly TRBD2 (5 bases). This chain's CDR3 is CASSLGETKNIQYF. DNA of the CDR3: TGCGCCAGCAGCTTGGGGGAGACGAAAAACATTCAGTACTTC.